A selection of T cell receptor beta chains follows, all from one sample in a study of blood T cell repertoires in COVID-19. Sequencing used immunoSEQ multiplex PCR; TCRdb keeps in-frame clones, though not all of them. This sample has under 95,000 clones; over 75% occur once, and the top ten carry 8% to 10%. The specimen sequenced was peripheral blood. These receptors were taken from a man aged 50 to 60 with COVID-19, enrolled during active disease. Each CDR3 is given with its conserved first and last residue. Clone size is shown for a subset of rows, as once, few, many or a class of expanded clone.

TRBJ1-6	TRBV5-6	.	CASSLVGRDSPLHF
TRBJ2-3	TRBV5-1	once	CASSLPGHNTDTQYF
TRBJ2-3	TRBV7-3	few	CASSPSPPGLRGADTQYF
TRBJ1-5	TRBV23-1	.	CASSQGEGPQSNQPQHF
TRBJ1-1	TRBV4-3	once	CASSPTGTLTEAFF
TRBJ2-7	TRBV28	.	CASSPQGGRLYEQYF
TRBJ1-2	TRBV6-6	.	CASSYWGGAGKGYTF
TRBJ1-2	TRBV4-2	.	CASSQDGEVNYGYTF
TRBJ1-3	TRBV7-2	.	CASSLGLSGARGNTIYF
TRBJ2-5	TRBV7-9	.	CASSPPLPRPSTPRETQYF
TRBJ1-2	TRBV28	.	CASSYTGAEDYGYTF
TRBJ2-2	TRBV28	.	CALGRAGNTGELFF
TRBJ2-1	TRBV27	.	CASSLHKRETYNEQFF
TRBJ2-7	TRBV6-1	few	CASSATPGTGSYEQYF
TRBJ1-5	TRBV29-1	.	CSVGTGVGQPQHF
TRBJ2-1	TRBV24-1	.	CATSDDSNEQFF
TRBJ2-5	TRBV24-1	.	CATSDPGGETQYF
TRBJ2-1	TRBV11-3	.	CASSLDNGRAYNEQFF
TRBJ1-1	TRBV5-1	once	CASCEAPGVDTEAFF
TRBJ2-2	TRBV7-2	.	CASSLASWSGELFF
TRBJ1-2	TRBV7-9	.	CASSPRVGYTF
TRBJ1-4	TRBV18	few	CASSPGGEKLFF
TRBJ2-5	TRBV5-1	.	CASSLGQTQETQYF
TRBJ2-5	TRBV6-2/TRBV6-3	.	CASSYSRLAGDLETQYF
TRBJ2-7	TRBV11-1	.	CASSLGLNYEQYF
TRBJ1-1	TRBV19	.	CASSDQVGQGLFEAFF
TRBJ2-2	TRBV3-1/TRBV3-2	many	CASSQDATSGELFF
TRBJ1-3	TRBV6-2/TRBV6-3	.	CASSQFDYSSGNTIYF
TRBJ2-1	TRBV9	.	CASSGRLAAVEQFF
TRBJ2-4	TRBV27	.	CASSSSVAKNIQYF
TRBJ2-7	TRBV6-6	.	CASSYSAGEQYF
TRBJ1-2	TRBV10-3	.	CAIRGDRTNYGYTF
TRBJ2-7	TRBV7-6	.	CASKEAGNTYEQYF
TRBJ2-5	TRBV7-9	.	CASTTGRTGRQETQYF
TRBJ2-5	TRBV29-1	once	CSVGQGQETQYF
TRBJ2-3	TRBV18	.	CASSRGQGLRDTQYF
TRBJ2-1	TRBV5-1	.	CASSPLALRDNEQFF
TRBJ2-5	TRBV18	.	CASSSIRRGETQYF
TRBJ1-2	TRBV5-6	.	CASSLGPTGGVFGGYTF
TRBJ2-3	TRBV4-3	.	CASSQEGRRADTQYF
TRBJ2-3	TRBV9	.	CASSAGTILVDTQYF
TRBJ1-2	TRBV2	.	CASSIPNIPDTYGYTF
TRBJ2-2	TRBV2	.	CASRRIAGVVGELFF
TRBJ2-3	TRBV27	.	CASSWNGRGTDTQYF
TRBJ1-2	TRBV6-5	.	CASSPGEGRGYTF
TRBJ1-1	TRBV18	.	CASSPVAGSTEAFF